The rows below give T cell receptor beta chains drawn from one sample of a study of cytomegalovirus exposure and HLA in healthy donors. The data were produced by immunoSEQ multiplex PCR, yet TCRdb's version contains in-frame clones alone and is incomplete. Of around 100,000 clones listed, roughly 69% were seen once; the top ten hold more than 2%. The specimen sequenced was PBMCs. The receptors come from a man aged 50 or older in good health and CMV-seropositive. CDR3s include the opening cysteine and the closing phenylalanine or tryptophan. A D gene is named only where the DNA matches it firmly. Clone size is shown for a subset of rows, as once, few, many or a class of expanded clone.

len	j_gene	v_gene	d_gene	abundance	CDR3aa	CDR3nt
18	TRBJ1-2	TRBV6-1	TRBD1	NA	CASSEVGRDRQYNYGYTF	TGTGCCAGCAGTGAAGTGGGTAGGGACAGACAGTACAACTATGGCTACACCTTC
15	TRBJ2-5	TRBV9	TRBD2	few	CASSSIAGGGETQYF	TGTGCCAGCAGCTCCATAGCGGGAGGGGGAGAGACCCAGTACTTC
15	TRBJ2-7	TRBV5-1	NA	NA	CASSFGAGSIYEQYF	TGCGCCAGCAGCTTCGGAGCTGGGTCTATCTACGAGCAGTACTTC
17	TRBJ1-2	TRBV11-2	NA	NA	CASSLRALPLIGGGYTF	TGTGCCAGCAGCCTCCGGGCCCTACCCCTTATTGGAGGTGGCTACACCTTC
15	TRBJ1-4	TRBV18	NA	NA	CASSPRRVEGEKLFF	TGTGCCAGCTCTCCGCGAAGGGTTGAGGGTGAAAAACTGTTTTTT
15	TRBJ1-1	TRBV11-2	NA	few	CASSPPRLKDTEAFF	TGTGCCAGCAGCCCTCCTCGACTGAAAGACACTGAAGCTTTCTTT
11	TRBJ1-2	TRBV29-1	TRBD1	NA	CSVGQGGGYTF	TGCAGCGTTGGACAGGGCGGCGGCTACACCTTC
12	TRBJ2-2	TRBV4-1	NA	NA	CASSQGGRELFF	TGCGCCAGCAGCCAAGGAGGGCGGGAGCTGTTTTTT
15	TRBJ1-5	TRBV7-2	TRBD1	few	CASSPTGTYNQPQHF	TGTGCCAGCAGCCCGACAGGGACTTACAATCAGCCCCAGCATTTT
14	TRBJ1-2	TRBV7-8	TRBD1	once	CASSLADRDHGYTF	TGTGCCAGCAGCTTAGCCGACAGGGATCACGGCTACACCTTC
14	TRBJ2-2	TRBV11-2	NA	NA	CASSFYSGTGELFF	TGTGCCAGCAGCTTCTATTCTGGCACCGGGGAGCTGTTTTTT
15	TRBJ2-1	TRBV15	TRBD2	once	CATSLREGEYNEQFF	TGTGCCACCAGCCTCCGGGAGGGAGAGTACAATGAGCAGTTCTTC
14	TRBJ1-2	TRBV27	NA	few	CASSLYRDTYGYTF	TGTGCCAGCAGTTTATATCGGGATACCTATGGCTACACCTTC
14	TRBJ1-3	TRBV7-9	NA	NA	CASSLNRAGNTIYF	TGTGCCAGCAGCTTAAACAGGGCTGGAAACACCATATATTTT
16	TRBJ2-2	TRBV7-3	NA	NA	CASSLVGGDRTGELFF	TGTGCCAGCAGCTTGGTCGGAGGGGATAGGACCGGGGAGCTGTTTTTT
13	TRBJ2-7	TRBV7-9	NA	few	CASSRDSTYEQYF	TGTGCCAGCAGCCGGGACTCGACCTACGAGCAGTACTTC
14	TRBJ1-2	TRBV5-6	TRBD1	few	CASSPRQGLNGYTF	TGTGCCAGCAGCCCTCGACAGGGACTCAATGGCTACACCTTC
14	TRBJ1-2	TRBV2	TRBD1	few	CASSAPQGAGGYTF	TGTGCCAGCAGTGCTCCTCAGGGGGCAGGTGGCTACACCTTC
16	TRBJ2-1	TRBV5-4	TRBD2	NA	CASSLSAGATYNEQFF	TGTGCCAGCAGCTTGTCTGCGGGAGCTACCTACAATGAGCAGTTCTTC
16	TRBJ2-1	TRBV15	NA	few	CATSRGSANPYNEQFF	TGTGCCACCAGCAGAGGCTCCGCGAACCCCTACAATGAGCAGTTCTTC
19	TRBJ1-5	TRBV12-5	NA	NA	CASGLVPDRPHYSNQPQHF	TGTGCTAGTGGTTTGGTACCGGATAGGCCACACTATAGCAATCAGCCCCAGCATTTT
14	TRBJ1-2	TRBV18	TRBD1	NA	CASSLEGQGYGYTF	TGTGCCAGCTCCCTTGAAGGACAGGGCTATGGCTACACCTTC
16	TRBJ2-5	TRBV5-1	TRBD2	NA	CASSLGTSANQETQYF	TGCGCCAGCAGCTTGGGGACTAGCGCCAACCAAGAGACCCAGTACTTC
12	TRBJ1-1	TRBV7-9	NA	NA	CASSAGFTEAFF	TGTGCCAGCAGCGCAGGGTTCACTGAAGCTTTCTTT
12	TRBJ1-5	TRBV19	NA	NA	CASTQGNQPQHF	TGTGCCAGTACCCAGGGAAATCAGCCCCAGCATTTT
16	TRBJ2-3	TRBV5-4	TRBD2	NA	CASSLELGRAADTQYF	TGTGCCAGCAGCTTGGAGCTTGGGAGGGCCGCAGATACGCAGTATTTT
16	TRBJ2-2	TRBV19	TRBD1	NA	CASSMNRGRRTGELFF	TGTGCCAGTAGTATGAACAGGGGGCGACGGACCGGGGAGCTGTTTTTT
15	TRBJ2-1	TRBV11-2	NA	NA	CASSLGGPPYNEQFF	TGTGCCAGCAGCTTAGGGGGGCCACCCTACAATGAGCAGTTCTTC
15	TRBJ2-3	TRBV19	TRBD2	NA	CASSITSGGTDTQYF	TGTGCCAGTAGTATCACTAGCGGGGGAACAGATACGCAGTATTTT
15	TRBJ2-1	TRBV4-1	TRBD2	NA	CASSRTSGSNTEQFF	TGCGCCAGCAGCCGTACTAGCGGGAGTAACACTGAGCAGTTCTTC
15	TRBJ1-5	TRBV4-1	NA	NA	CASSQGPVRGQPQHF	TGCGCCAGCAGCCAAGGGCCAGTTAGAGGTCAGCCCCAGCATTTT
13	TRBJ1-4	TRBV6-4	NA	NA	CASSDNQGGKLFF	TGTGCCAGCAGTGACAACCAGGGAGGAAAACTGTTTTTT
14	TRBJ1-1	TRBV5-5	NA	NA	CASSIRTENTEAFF	TGTGCCAGCAGCATAAGGACAGAGAACACTGAAGCTTTCTTT
13	TRBJ2-3	TRBV5-6	NA	NA	CASSLNSLDTQYF	TGTGCCAGCAGCTTGAACTCCCTAGATACGCAGTATTTT
14	TRBJ1-2	TRBV6-5	TRBD1	NA	CASSRQGQPYGYTF	TGTGCCAGCAGCCGCCAGGGACAGCCCTATGGCTACACCTTC
13	TRBJ2-1	TRBV5-1	NA	NA	CASSFTGLDEQFF	TGCGCCAGCAGCTTCACAGGGTTGGATGAGCAGTTCTTC
18	TRBJ2-1	TRBV7-9	NA	NA	CSSSPPRLGYSGFNEQFF	TGTTCCAGCAGCCCCCCACGTCTCGGTTACAGCGGGTTCAATGAGCAGTTCTTC
16	TRBJ1-2	TRBV6-1	TRBD1	NA	CASSEPSLDRGGGYTF	TGTGCCAGCAGTGAACCCTCTCTAGACAGGGGGGGTGGCTACACCTTC
16	TRBJ2-1	TRBV10-1	NA	NA	CASSDSSGIPYNEQFF	TGCGCCAGCAGTGACTCGTCGGGGATACCCTACAATGAGCAGTTCTTC
13	TRBJ2-1	TRBV27	NA	NA	CASSLSSVREQFF	TGTGCCAGCAGTTTATCTTCCGTACGGGAGCAGTTCTTC